This T cell receptor (beta chain) was found in a study of blood T cell repertoires in COVID-19. Measured with immunoSEQ multiplex PCR; TCRdb has only the in-frame clones, and not every one. The data show about 180,000 clones, approximately 81% seen once. Germline-derived CDR1 and CDR2 are SGHRS and YFSETQ. CDR3 length: 15 amino acids. Losses at the gene ends were 0 bases for V and 3 bases for J; bases not matched to a gene: 5. This TCR derives from a man between 18 and 35 years old with active or convalescent COVID-19. Sample: peripheral blood. The chain is built from TRBV5-1 and TRBJ1-1, with TRBD1 identical over 7 bases. In DNA form, the CDR3 reads TGCGCCAGCAGCTTGGAGGGACAGAAGTACACTGAAGCTTTCTTT. Protein sequence: CASSLEGQKYTEAFF.